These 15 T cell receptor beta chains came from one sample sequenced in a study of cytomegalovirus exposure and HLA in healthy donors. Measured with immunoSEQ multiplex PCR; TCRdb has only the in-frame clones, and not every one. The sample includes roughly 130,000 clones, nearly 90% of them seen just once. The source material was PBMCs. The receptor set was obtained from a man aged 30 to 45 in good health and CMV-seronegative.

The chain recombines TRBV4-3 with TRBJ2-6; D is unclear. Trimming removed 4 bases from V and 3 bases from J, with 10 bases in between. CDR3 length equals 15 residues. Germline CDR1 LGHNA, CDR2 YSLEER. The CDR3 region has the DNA TGCGCCAGCAGCCTCGACTTGGGTGGGGCCAACGTCCTGACTTTC. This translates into CASSLDLGGANVLTF.

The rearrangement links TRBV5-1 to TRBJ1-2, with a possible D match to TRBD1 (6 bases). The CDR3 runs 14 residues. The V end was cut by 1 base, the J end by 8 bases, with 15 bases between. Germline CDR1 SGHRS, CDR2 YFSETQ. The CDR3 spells CASSLSGTTEGYTF. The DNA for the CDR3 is TGCGCCAGCAGCTTGTCTGGGACAACGGAGGGCTACACCTTC.

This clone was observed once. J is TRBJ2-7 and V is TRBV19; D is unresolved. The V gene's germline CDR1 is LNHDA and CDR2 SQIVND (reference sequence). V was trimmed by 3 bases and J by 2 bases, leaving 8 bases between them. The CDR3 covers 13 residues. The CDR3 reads CASSIGYAYEQYF. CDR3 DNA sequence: TGTGCCAGTAGTATCGGTTATGCCTACGAGCAGTACTTC. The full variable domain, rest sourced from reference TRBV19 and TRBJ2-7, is DGGITQSPKYLFRKEGQNVTLSCEQNLNHDAMYWYRQDPGQGLRLIYYSQIVNDFQKGDIAEGYSVSREKKESFPLTVTSAQKNPTAFYLCASSIGYAYEQYFGPGTRLTVT.

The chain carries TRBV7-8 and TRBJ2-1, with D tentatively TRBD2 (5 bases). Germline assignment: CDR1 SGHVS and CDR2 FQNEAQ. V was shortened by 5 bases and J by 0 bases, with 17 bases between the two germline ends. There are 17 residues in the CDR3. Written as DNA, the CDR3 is TGTGCCAGCAGCCCCGGGATCTCATCGAGCTCCTACAATGAGCAGTTCTTC. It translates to CASSPGISSSSYNEQFF.

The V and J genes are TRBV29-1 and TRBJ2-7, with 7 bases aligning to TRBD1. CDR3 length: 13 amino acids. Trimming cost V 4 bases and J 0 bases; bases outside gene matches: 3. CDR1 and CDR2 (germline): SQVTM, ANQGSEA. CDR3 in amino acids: CSVANRGSYEQYF. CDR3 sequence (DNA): TGCAGCGTTGCGAACAGGGGCTCCTACGAGCAGTACTTC.

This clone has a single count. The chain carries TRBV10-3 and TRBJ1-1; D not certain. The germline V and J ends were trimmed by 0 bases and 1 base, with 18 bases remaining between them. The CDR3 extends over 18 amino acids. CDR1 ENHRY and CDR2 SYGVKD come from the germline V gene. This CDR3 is CAISESVLKRLKNTEAFF. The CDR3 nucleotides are TGTGCCATCAGTGAGTCTGTTCTTAAAAGACTTAAGAACACTGAAGCTTTCTTT.

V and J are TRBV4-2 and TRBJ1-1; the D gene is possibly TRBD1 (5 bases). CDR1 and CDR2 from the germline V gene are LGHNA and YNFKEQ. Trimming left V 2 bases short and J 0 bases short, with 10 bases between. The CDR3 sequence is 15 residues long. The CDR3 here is CASSQWTSMNTEAFF. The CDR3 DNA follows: TGTGCCAGCAGCCAATGGACATCAATGAACACTGAAGCTTTCTTT.

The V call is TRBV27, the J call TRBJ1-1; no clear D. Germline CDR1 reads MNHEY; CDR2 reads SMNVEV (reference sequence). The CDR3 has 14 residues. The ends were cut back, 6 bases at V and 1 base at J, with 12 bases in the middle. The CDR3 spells CASRRTGPNTEAFF. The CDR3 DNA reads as TGTGCCAGCAGAAGGACTGGACCGAACACTGAAGCTTTCTTT.

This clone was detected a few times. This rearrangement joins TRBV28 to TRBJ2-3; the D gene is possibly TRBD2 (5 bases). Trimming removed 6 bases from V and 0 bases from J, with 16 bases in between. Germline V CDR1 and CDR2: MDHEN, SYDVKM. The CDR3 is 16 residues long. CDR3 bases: TGTGCCAGCAGCTACAGCGCGGGTACGAGCACAGATACGCAGTATTTT. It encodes CASSYSAGTSTDTQYF.

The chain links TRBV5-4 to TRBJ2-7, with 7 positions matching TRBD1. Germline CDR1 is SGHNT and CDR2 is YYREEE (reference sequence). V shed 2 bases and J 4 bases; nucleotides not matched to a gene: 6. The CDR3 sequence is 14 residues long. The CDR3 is CASSLNRGSYEQYF. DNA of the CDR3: TGTGCCAGCAGCTTAAACAGGGGCTCATACGAGCAGTACTTC.

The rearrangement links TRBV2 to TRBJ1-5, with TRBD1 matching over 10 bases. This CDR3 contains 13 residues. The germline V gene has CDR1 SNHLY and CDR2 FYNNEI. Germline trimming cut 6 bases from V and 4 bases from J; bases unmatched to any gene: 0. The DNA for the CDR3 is TGTGCCAGCAGGGGACAGGGGAATCAGCCCCAGCATTTT. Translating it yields CASRGQGNQPQHF.

Written as DNA, the CDR3 is TGTGCCAGCAGTTATTGGGGCAGGGGGGTGAATGAGCAGTTCTTC. Its protein is CASSYWGRGVNEQFF. The chain recombines TRBV6-5 with TRBJ2-1, with a tentative D call TRBD1 (7 bases). V was cut by 3 bases and J by 7 bases, with 16 bases left in between. The CDR3 totals 15 residues. From germline, CDR1 is MNHEY and CDR2 SVGAGI.

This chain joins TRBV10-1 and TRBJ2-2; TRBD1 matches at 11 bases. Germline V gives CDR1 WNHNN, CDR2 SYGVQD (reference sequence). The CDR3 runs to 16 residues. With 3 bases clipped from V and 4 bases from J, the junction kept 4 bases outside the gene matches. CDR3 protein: CASSEGTGGVTGELFF. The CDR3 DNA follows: TGCGCCAGCAGTGAAGGGACAGGGGGGGTCACCGGGGAGCTGTTTTTT.

The CDR3 bases are TGCGCCAGCAGCTTGGAGACAGGAGGAATAGATACGCAGTATTTT. Protein product: CASSLETGGIDTQYF. The chain recombines TRBV5-1 with TRBJ2-3, with D maybe TRBD1 (6 bases). The CDR3 covers 15 residues. V was clipped by 0 bases and J by 5 bases, with 13 bases between them. The germline V gene encodes CDR1 SGHRS and CDR2 YFSETQ.

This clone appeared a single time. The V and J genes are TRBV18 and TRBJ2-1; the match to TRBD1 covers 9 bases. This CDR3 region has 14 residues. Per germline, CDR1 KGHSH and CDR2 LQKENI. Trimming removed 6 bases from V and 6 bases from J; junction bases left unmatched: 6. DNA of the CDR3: TGTGCCAGCTCCCCGGGACAGGGTGTCAATGAGCAGTTCTTC. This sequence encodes CASSPGQGVNEQFF.